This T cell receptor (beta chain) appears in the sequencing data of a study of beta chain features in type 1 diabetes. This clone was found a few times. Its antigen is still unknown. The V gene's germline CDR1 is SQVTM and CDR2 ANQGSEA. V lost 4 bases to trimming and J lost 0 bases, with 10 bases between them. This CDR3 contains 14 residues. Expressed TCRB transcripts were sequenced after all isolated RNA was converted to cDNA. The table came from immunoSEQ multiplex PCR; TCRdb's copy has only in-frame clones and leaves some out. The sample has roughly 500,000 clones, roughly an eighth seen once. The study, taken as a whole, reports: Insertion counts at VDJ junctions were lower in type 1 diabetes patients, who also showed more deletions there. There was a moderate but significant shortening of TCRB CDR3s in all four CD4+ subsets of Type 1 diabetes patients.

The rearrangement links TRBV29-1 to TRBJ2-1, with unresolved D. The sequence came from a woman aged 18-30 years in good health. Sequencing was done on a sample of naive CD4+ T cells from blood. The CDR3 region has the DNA TGCAGCGTTGCACTCAGGAACTCCTACAATGAGCAGTTCTTC. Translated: CSVALRNSYNEQFF.